Below are 13 T cell receptor beta chains sequenced from a single sample in a study of post-analysis software for immune sequencing data (dated by TCRdb to 2015 to 2017). Summary of the overall study and its limitations: About five TRBV segments, including TRBV5-6, TRBV5-1 and TRBV20-1, were significantly more frequent in patients than controls.

Their antigen targets remain unknown. The library relied on PCR. The sequencing machine was an Illumina HiSeq 2500. To reduce PCR and sequencing biases, unique molecular identifiers were built into the TCR beta cDNA libraries. TCRdb reprocessed the public reads (quality trimming at Q25 with fastp, clone calling with MiXCR) and kept in-frame beta chains. Each record represents a unique CDR3 protein, reported with the most common genes and DNA among its rows. Counted in this sample were some 690,000 distinct CDR3 sequences; 55% to 60% of them appeared once. The ten largest clones add up to about 11% of the sample. The sequencing sample was made of blood. These TCRs come from a girl aged 2 to 9 with multiple sclerosis.

This chain links TRBV7-2 with TRBJ1-6, with a weak D call TRBD1 (6 bases). The CDR3 consists of 18 residues. Between the trimmed V and J ends, which lost 5 bases and 7 bases, there was a span of 24 bases. The germline V gene encodes CDR1 SGHTA and CDR2 FQGNSA. CDR3 sequence reads: CASSLQGTGFTGNSPLHF. The CDR3 region has the DNA TGTGCCAGCAGCCTACAAGGAACAGGGTTCACGGGCAATTCACCCCTCCACTTT.

The rearrangement joins TRBV9 to TRBJ2-5; 7 bases are shared with TRBD1. Looked up from germline, CDR1 is SGDLS and CDR2 is YYNGEE. With V trimmed by 4 bases and J by 3 bases, 6 bases remained unmatched. The CDR3 extends over 14 amino acids. In DNA, the CDR3 is TGTGCCAGCAGCAAACGACAGGGAAAAGAGACCCAGTACTTC. It codes for CASSKRQGKETQYF.

The chain has TRBV20-1 and TRBJ2-1; D ambiguous. Deletions cut 4 bases from V and 0 bases from J, with 4 bases between. This CDR3 has 12 amino acids. Germline V CDR1 and CDR2: DFQATT, SNEGSKA (reference sequence). The CDR3 here is CSATDSYNEQFF. CDR3 DNA: TGCAGTGCTACCGACTCCTACAATGAGCAGTTCTTC.

This chain joins TRBV29-1 and TRBJ2-1; D is unresolved. Trimming stripped 3 bases from V and 9 bases from J, with 12 bases between. The V gene's germline CDR1 is SQVTM and CDR2 ANQGSEA. This CDR3 is 12 amino acids long. The CDR3 loop reads CSVDKGLREQFF. In nucleotides, the CDR3 is TGCAGCGTTGATAAGGGTTTACGTGAGCAGTTCTTC.

The V and J genes are TRBV20-1 and TRBJ2-1, with 10 bases matching TRBD2. The V and J ends lost 4 bases and 4 bases, in that order; junction bases with no gene match: 13. The CDR3 is made up of 17 amino acids. Germline CDR1 and CDR2: DFQATT and SNEGSKA (reference sequence). The CDR3 loop is CSATHSLAGVPYNEQFF. CDR3 in DNA: TGCAGTGCTACCCACTCCCTAGCGGGGGTTCCTTACAATGAGCAGTTCTTC.

V gene TRBV4-2 combines with J gene TRBJ2-1; D may be TRBD1 (5 bases). From germline, CDR1 is LGHNA and CDR2 YNFKEQ. V was pared by 2 bases and J by 4 bases, with 12 bases between. The CDR3 has 15 amino acids. The CDR3 nucleotides read TGTGCCAGCAGCCAAATCGGACAAGATTACAATGAGCAGTTCTTC. This sequence encodes CASSQIGQDYNEQFF.

Here the CDR3 DNA reads TGCGCCAGCAGCTTGGTGGCGGGAGTAGACGAGCAGTACTTC. It translates to CASSLVAGVDEQYF. J is TRBJ2-7 and V is TRBV5-1; 7 bases line up with TRBD2. The CDR3 loop spans 14 amino acids. From germline, CDR1 is SGHRS and CDR2 YFSETQ. Trimming removed 0 bases from V and 5 bases from J; junction bases left unmatched: 5.

The genes are TRBV20-1 and TRBJ1-1; D unresolved. Germline assignment: CDR1 DFQATT and CDR2 SNEGSKA (reference sequence). The CDR3 has 13 residues. Trimming cost V 4 bases and J 0 bases, with 9 bases left between them. CDR3 protein: CSAIKGMNTEAFF. In DNA, the CDR3 is TGCAGTGCTATCAAGGGAATGAACACTGAAGCTTTCTTT.

The chain joins TRBV5-1 to TRBJ2-7; D gene unclear. This CDR3 is 15 amino acids long. Germline V CDR1 and CDR2: SGHRS, YFSETQ. Trimming took 0 bases from V and 3 from J, leaving 13 bases between them. CDR3: CASSLALGPDYEQYF. The CDR3 DNA reads TGCGCCAGCAGCTTGGCCTTAGGGCCGGACTACGAGCAGTACTTC. Using reference TRBV5-1 and TRBJ2-7 for the parts outside the CDR3, the full variable domain is KAGVTQTPRYLIKTRGQQVTLSCSPISGHRSVSWYQQTPGQGLQFLFEYFSETQRNKGNFPGRFSGRQFSNSRSEMNVSTLELGDSALYLCASSLALGPDYEQYFGPGTRLTVT.

The gene calls are TRBV20-1 and TRBJ1-1, with D maybe TRBD1 (5 bases). Germline V gene lookup returns CDR1 DFQATT and CDR2 SNEGSKA (reference sequence). The V gene lost 2 bases and the J gene lost 8 bases, with 15 bases spanning the gap. The CDR3 has 13 residues. The CDR3 coding sequence is TGCAGTGCTAGACGGGCGGCGGGGCGGGAAGCTTTCTTT. Translating it yields CSARRAAGREAFF.

The chain uses TRBV12-3 or TRBV12-4 and TRBJ2-1; perhaps TRBD1 as D (6 bases). CDR3 length equals 11 residues. The V and J ends lost 6 bases and 13 bases respectively, with 13 bases between them. The CDR3, as DNA: TGTGCCAGCAGCCTCCGGGACACTCAGTTCTTC. Protein: CASSLRDTQFF.

The genes are TRBV2 and TRBJ2-2; 7 nucleotides match TRBD1. Germline-derived CDR1 and CDR2 are SNHLY and FYNNEI. This CDR3 has 15 residues. J gave up 2 bases and V 7 bases, and 7 bases lay outside the gene matches. The DNA of the CDR3 is TGTGCCAGCAACGCCGGGACAGCAAACACCGGGGAGCTGTTTTTT. Translated, it gives CASNAGTANTGELFF. Filled out from reference TRBV2 and TRBJ2-2, the complete variable domain reads EPEVTQTPSHQVTQMGQEVILRCVPISNHLYFYWYRQILGQKVEFLVSFYNNEISEKSEIFDDQFSVERPDGSNFTLKIRSTKLEDSAMYFCASNAGTANTGELFFGEGSRLTVL.

This clonotype was counted only a few times. J is TRBJ2-5 and V is TRBV29-1, with unresolved D. The germline V gene has CDR1 SQVTM and CDR2 ANQGSEA. Trimming removed 0 bases from V and 1 base from J, with 12 bases in between. This CDR3 comprises 15 residues. CDR3 coding DNA: TGCAGCGTTGAAGATCAGACCCGCATCCAAGAGACCCAGTACTTC. Translation: CSVEDQTRIQETQYF.